This T cell receptor beta chain was captured by sequencing in a study of shared clonotypes between healthy human individuals. Study-wide context: Three plates each covered CD4 naive and memory; CD8 naive two, CD8 memory one.

Germline values: CDR1 MDHEN, CDR2 SYDVKM. This CDR3 contains 16 residues. V trimming: 6 bases; J trimming: 3 bases; junction bases outside the gene matches: 12. The repertoire was sequenced with immunoSEQ multiplex PCR; TCRdb's copy has only in-frame clones and lacks some. The sample carries 1,100,000 or so clones, roughly 74% recorded once. The sample taken for sequencing was memory CD4+ T cells from PBMCs. The subset denotes: CD45RA-negative fraction. The rearrangement uses TRBV28 and TRBJ2-7, with 9 bases fitting TRBD2. The clonotype originates from a man younger than 30 in good health. Some clones in this sample may be carry-over from other donors' samples. The CDR3 DNA reads TGTGCCAGCAGGGATAGCGGGAGTCCTCGGGACTACGAGCAGTACTTC. This gives the protein CASRDSGSPRDYEQYF.